Described below is a single T cell receptor (beta chain) sequence and its context. The target antigen is unknown. This entry belongs to a study of blood T cells in healthy people across ages. Sample-barcoded 5' priming and a J-beta primer mix drove a second PCR of 7 to 11 cycles. TCRdb re-analysed the 5' RACE reads in MiXCR, keeping a single row per CDR3 protein. The data show roughly 1 million distinct CDR3 sequences, under 30% seen once. Study observations and caveats: Long-lived donors carried more naive CD4+ cells and greater diversity than aged donors.

The sample also formed part of further work on T cells of mothers and their children.

The receptor's source is a girl aged 2-15 years in good health. The material sequenced was blood.

In DNA, the CDR3 is TGTGCCAGCAGCCAAGGTCCGGGGCCCCCAGAGACCCAGTACTTC. Protein product: CASSQGPGPPETQYF. The chain combines TRBV4-2 with TRBJ2-5; the D call may be TRBD1 or TRBD2 (5 bases each). Germline CDR1 LGHNA, CDR2 YNFKEQ. V shed 1 base and J shed 4 bases, with 13 bases lying between them. CDR3 length: 15 residues.